Listed here are 25 T cell receptor beta chains from one sample, sequenced in a study of blood T cell repertoires in COVID-19. Sequencing was performed with immunoSEQ multiplex PCR; in TCRdb, only in-frame clones are kept and a portion is missing. In the table there are approximately 180,000 clones, 75% to 80% of which are singletons. The specimen was peripheral blood. These receptors all stem from a woman in her 70s with acute or convalescent COVID-19.

The chain couples TRBV6-5 to TRBJ2-1, with D possibly matching TRBD2 (6 bases). V lost 0 bases and J 8 bases, leaving 17 bases between the germline ends. Germline CDR1 reads MNHEY; CDR2 reads SVGAGI. The CDR3 totals 16 residues. CDR3 region: CASSYSTGVLIYEQFF. As DNA, the CDR3 is TGTGCCAGCAGTTACTCTACGGGAGTGCTTATATATGAGCAGTTCTTC.

The gene calls are TRBV5-5 and TRBJ1-5; D call uncertain. The CDR3 covers 12 residues. The germline gives CDR1 SGHKS, CDR2 YYEKEE (reference sequence). V lost 1 base and J lost 5, with 4 bases in between. CDR3 region: CASSLSDQPQHF. In DNA form, the CDR3 reads TGTGCCAGCAGCTTGTCCGATCAGCCCCAGCATTTT. The whole variable domain, remainder taken from reference TRBV5-5 and TRBJ1-5, is DAGVTQSPTHLIKTRGQQVTLRCSPISGHKSVSWYQQVLGQGPQFIFQYYEKEERGRGNFPDRFSARQFPNYSSELNVNALLLGDSALYLCASSLSDQPQHFGDGTRLSIL.

This chain links TRBV25-1 with TRBJ2-7; D uncertain. This CDR3 comprises 12 residues. Germline V gives CDR1 MGHDK, CDR2 SYGVNS. Trimming cost V 9 bases and J 0 bases, with 9 bases left between them. CDR3 loop: CARSLSSYEQYF. The CDR3 bases are TGTGCCAGATCACTAAGCTCCTACGAGCAGTACTTC.

This chain connects TRBV5-5 to TRBJ1-5; 9 bases match TRBD1. Germline CDR1 reads SGHKS; CDR2 reads YYEKEE (reference sequence). The ends lost 5 bases at V and 3 bases at J; junction bases unmatched: 6. This CDR3 is built from 15 residues. The CDR3 DNA is TGTGCCAGCAGTTGGGGACAGGGAACCAATCAGCCCCAGCATTTT. The encoded protein is CASSWGQGTNQPQHF.

The V and J genes are TRBV25-1 and TRBJ2-1; D not resolved. The CDR3 runs 15 residues. CDR1 is MGHDK, CDR2 SYGVNS, per germline. The V and J ends lost 3 bases and 0 bases respectively, with 9 bases between them. CDR3 loop: CASSEAPSSYNEQFF. The CDR3 nucleotides read TGTGCCAGCAGTGAGGCCCCTTCCTCCTACAATGAGCAGTTCTTC.

This chain uses TRBV2 with TRBJ2-7; D gene uncertain. The CDR3 length is 13 residues. Germline-derived CDR1 and CDR2 are SNHLY and FYNNEI. The V end was cut by 5 bases, the J end by 1 base, with 9 bases between. CDR3 in amino acids: CASSPIYSYEQYF. The CDR3 nucleotides read TGTGCCAGCAGTCCAATCTATTCCTACGAGCAGTACTTC.

This clone was picked up one time. The chain is built from TRBV3-1 (or the pseudogene TRBV3-2) and TRBJ2-1; D is possibly TRBD2 (5 bases). This CDR3 region has 15 residues. Germline CDR1 reads LGHDT; CDR2 reads YNNKEL (reference sequence). V was cut by 1 base and J by 6 bases, with 13 bases left in between. The CDR3 loop reads CASSQGVRGPNEQFF. CDR3 nucleotides: TGTGCCAGCAGCCAAGGGGTCCGAGGGCCCAATGAGCAGTTCTTC.

A single count supports this clone. The chain joins TRBV3-1 (or the pseudogene TRBV3-2) to TRBJ1-6, with TRBD1 as a possible D gene (6 bases). The germline V gene has CDR1 LGHDT and CDR2 YNNKEL (reference sequence). The CDR3 is 14 amino acids. The ends were cut back, 4 bases at V and 8 bases at J, with 12 bases in the middle. The CDR3 spells CASSPGQRDSPLHF. The CDR3 nucleotides read TGTGCCAGCAGCCCCGGACAGCGAGATTCACCCCTCCACTTT.

V is TRBV5-1 and J is TRBJ1-2; the match to TRBD1 covers 11 bases. CDR3 length: 14 residues. V shed 4 bases, J shed 4 bases, and the junction held 3 bases outside the gene matches. Germline V CDR1 and CDR2: SGHRS, YFSETQ. The CDR3 coding sequence is TGCGCCAGCAGCCAAGGACAGGGGGCCTATGGCTACACCTTC. Amino acid sequence: CASSQGQGAYGYTF.

This clone appeared once. The V gene is TRBV25-1, the J gene TRBJ1-6, with 10 bases aligning to TRBD1. The CDR3 consists of 15 residues. Unmatched junction bases numbered 6, after V lost 6 bases and J lost 7 bases. The germline V gene has CDR1 MGHDK and CDR2 SYGVNS. In DNA form, the CDR3 reads TGTGCCAGCAGAATGACAGGGGGCATGAATTCACCCCTCCACTTT. This translates into CASRMTGGMNSPLHF.

The sample holds one count of this clone. The chain couples TRBV30 to TRBJ1-5; 9 nucleotides align to TRBD1. Germline CDR1 is GTSNPN and CDR2 is SVGIG (reference sequence). The CDR3 covers 20 residues. V trimming: 0 bases; J trimming: 0 bases; junction bases outside the gene matches: 15. The chain's CDR3 is CAWSVLAGDRAVYSNQPQHF. CDR3 nucleotides: TGTGCCTGGAGTGTACTTGCTGGGGACAGGGCGGTTTATAGCAATCAGCCCCAGCATTTT.

This clone was recorded once. The rearrangement links TRBV18 to TRBJ2-1; D unclear. Deletions cut 2 bases from V and 8 bases from J, with 10 bases between. Germline V gene lookup returns CDR1 KGHSH and CDR2 LQKENI. The CDR3 is made up of 13 amino acids. CDR3 amino acids: CASSPILPYEQFF. CDR3 DNA sequence: TGTGCCAGCTCACCAATACTTCCGTATGAGCAGTTCTTC.

This clone has only a few counts. V and J are TRBV6-1 and TRBJ2-7, with no clear D. Germline V gives CDR1 MNHNS, CDR2 SASEGT. The CDR3 has 11 residues. V dropped 1 base and J dropped 6 bases, with 4 bases sitting between them. CDR3 in amino acids: CASSEVSEQYF. The CDR3 DNA reads as TGTGCCAGCAGTGAAGTCAGCGAGCAGTACTTC.

V usage is TRBV18 and J usage is TRBJ1-5; the D gene is possibly TRBD1 (6 bases). The CDR3 totals 15 residues. Deletions cut 6 bases from V and 7 bases from J, with 19 bases between. CDR1 KGHSH and CDR2 LQKENI come from the germline V gene. The DNA of the CDR3 is TGTGCCAGCTCGCCTAGTGCGGGGGCCGGGCAGCCCCAGCATTTT. Translated: CASSPSAGAGQPQHF.

The V and J genes are TRBV6-1 and TRBJ1-5; 11 bases line up with TRBD1. CDR1 MNHNS and CDR2 SASEGT come from the germline V gene. This CDR3 contains 15 residues. The junction had 6 bases not matched to a gene; V was cut back by 0 bases and J by 11 bases. CDR3 sequence: CASSEAGQGARTQHF. Here the CDR3 DNA reads TGTGCCAGCAGTGAAGCCGGACAGGGGGCGCGGACCCAGCATTTT.

This sequence joins TRBV2 and TRBJ1-1, with 8 bases that match TRBD1. Germline V gene lookup returns CDR1 SNHLY and CDR2 FYNNEI. CDR3 length: 15 residues. The junction had 6 bases not matched to a gene; V was cut back by 3 bases and J by 3 bases. Written as DNA, the CDR3 is TGTGCCAGCAGTGATGGGGGGGGACAGGACACTGAAGCTTTCTTT. It encodes CASSDGGGQDTEAFF.

The chain couples TRBV5-1 to TRBJ1-1; unclear D gene. The germline V and J ends were trimmed by 8 bases and 0 bases, with 11 bases remaining between them. Germline CDR1 reads SGHRS; CDR2 reads YFSETQ. The CDR3 extends over 13 amino acids. CDR3 DNA: TGCGCCAGTGGTGGGCAATTGAACACTGAAGCTTTCTTT. Protein product: CASGGQLNTEAFF. The variable domain in full, with the rest retrieved from reference TRBV5-1 and TRBJ1-1, is KAGVTQTPRYLIKTRGQQVTLSCSPISGHRSVSWYQQTPGQGLQFLFEYFSETQRNKGNFPGRFSGRQFSNSRSEMNVSTLELGDSALYLCASGGQLNTEAFFGQGTRLTVV.

This chain links TRBV9 with TRBJ1-4; D gene ambiguous. Germline CDR1 reads SGDLS; CDR2 reads YYNGEE. With 3 bases removed from V and 0 bases from J, the gap between germline ends came to 9 bases. The CDR3 contains 15 residues. For the CDR3, the DNA is TGTGCCAGCAGCGAACGGAGTGCAACTAATGAAAAACTGTTTTTT. It specifies CASSERSATNEKLFF.

This rearrangement joins TRBV2 to TRBJ1-6, with D possibly matching TRBD1 (5 bases). Germline V lookup: CDR1 SNHLY, CDR2 FYNNEI. V was pared by 6 bases and J by 0 bases, with 9 bases between. The CDR3 runs 15 residues. CDR3 bases: TGTGCCAGCAGGAAAGACAGCTCCTATAATTCACCCCTCCACTTT. Translating it yields CASRKDSSYNSPLHF.

The chain employs TRBV5-4 and TRBJ2-1; 8 bases line up with TRBD2. J was trimmed by 12 bases and V by 4 bases; bases with no gene match: 24. Germline V CDR1 and CDR2: SGHNT, YYREEE (reference sequence). The CDR3 loop spans 18 amino acids. The CDR3 here is CASSPGHLLAAHNEWQFF. CDR3 sequence (DNA): TGTGCCAGCAGCCCAGGACACTTACTAGCGGCCCACAATGAGTGGCAGTTCTTC.

J is TRBJ2-7 and V is TRBV11-2; D unclear. The V and J ends lost 4 bases and 1 base respectively, with 5 bases between them. The CDR3 is 12 amino acids. In germline, CDR1 is SGHAT, CDR2 FQNNGV. The CDR3 bases are TGTGCCAGCAGCTCCATTTCCTACGAGCAGTACTTC. This encodes CASSSISYEQYF.

V and J are TRBV5-1 and TRBJ1-6; TRBD1 matches 7 bases. Germline V gives CDR1 SGHRS, CDR2 YFSETQ. With 0 bases clipped from V and 3 bases from J, the junction kept 3 bases outside the gene matches. CDR3 length: 16 residues. DNA for the CDR3: TGCGCCAGCAGCTTGGGTCGGACAGGCTATAATTCACCCCTCCACTTT. Translation gives CASSLGRTGYNSPLHF. Full variable domain (rest looked up from reference TRBV5-1 and TRBJ1-6): KAGVTQTPRYLIKTRGQQVTLSCSPISGHRSVSWYQQTPGQGLQFLFEYFSETQRNKGNFPGRFSGRQFSNSRSEMNVSTLELGDSALYLCASSLGRTGYNSPLHFGNGTRLTVT.

V usage is TRBV9 and J usage is TRBJ1-1; 12 bases are a match to TRBD1. This CDR3 is built from 16 residues. Germline V CDR1 and CDR2: SGDLS, YYNGEE. J lost 4 bases, V lost 4 bases, and 8 bases had no gene match. In nucleotides, the CDR3 is TGTGCCAGCAGCTTACCGGGACAGGGGGCGGTCACTGAAGCTTTCTTT. It yields the protein CASSLPGQGAVTEAFF.

The gene calls are TRBV6-5 and TRBJ2-7; 7 bases line up with TRBD1. V gave up 6 bases and J gave up 0 bases; unmatched junction bases: 5. Germline lookup yields CDR1 MNHEY and CDR2 SVGAGI. The CDR3 spans 14 residues. CDR3 amino acids: CASRTGQSSYEQYF. The CDR3 DNA is TGTGCCAGCAGGACGGGACAGAGCTCCTACGAGCAGTACTTC.

The V gene is TRBV4-1, the J gene TRBJ2-3; TRBD1 aligns across 9 bases. The V gene's germline CDR1 is MGHRA and CDR2 YSYEKL. The CDR3 covers 16 residues. The J segment lost 3 bases and the V segment lost 0 bases, leaving 4 bases of the junction unmatched. As DNA, the CDR3 is TGCGCCAGCAGCCAAGATAAGGACAGGGGTACAGATACGCAGTATTTT. Its translation: CASSQDKDRGTDTQYF.